This TCR beta chain came from a study of blood T cell repertoires in COVID-19 (dated by TCRdb to 2019 to 2021). Describing the broader study: The collaborator samples originated in the United States, Italy and Spain and spanned the acute and convalescent phases of COVID-19. Samples were obtained from the ongoing ImmuneRACE study (first 160 participants) and from some 1,300 subjects provided by 6 global collaborators. Where available, HLA class I and class II types were obtained from metadata supplied by the sample provider rather than from assay-based typing. The material from the prospective study consisted of cDNA or gDNA derived from T cells, B-cell-depleted T cells, or PBMCs. Sample metadata almost always included a de-identified subject ID, COVID-19 status, age in years and sex. The repertoires were made available in a free public database intended to serve as a resource for research on the immune response to SARS-CoV-2. The dataset comprised deeply sampled blood TCRbeta repertoires from subjects exposed to, actively infected with, or recovered from COVID-19.

The full study reports these points: The quantity of clinical and demographic metadata differed by source and by participant and was supplied without curation.

A note on this clone: Its antigen specificity is not known. No qualities accompany the bases; no much larger clone lies one base away.

TCRbeta CDR3 regions were amplified from genomic DNA by means of the immunoSEQ Assay, a bias-controlled multiplex PCR. Concerning the study's data processing: Within the assay, amplification of reference gene primers was used to estimate how many nucleated cells each sample contained. Sequence reads were collapsed and filtered to measure the absolute abundance of every unique TCRbeta CDR3 rearrangement. Productive Simpson clonality was computed per sample as the square root of Simpson's diversity index over productive rearrangements. Here the immuneACCESS table is served through TCRdb, limited to in-frame sequences with V and J called. Missing clones are a known gap in these copies; in checked studies unresolved V genes cover under half, and the rest lacks a known reason. That table gives V, J and clone size, and the DNA gave D and trimming. The sample table records a few hundred thousand clones; 70% to 90% of these occur just once. The ten largest make up about 2% of the sample.

Each collaborating institution followed its own protocols to collect whole blood in K2EDTA tubes. Collaborator samples were shipped for TCRbeta analysis as frozen whole blood, isolated PBMCs, or DNA extracted from either sample type. The V end loses 9 bases and the J end loses 0 bases, and a stretch of 15 bases separates them. The CDR3 goes from the cysteine to the phenylalanine over 14 residues. Here the CDR3 DNA is all that survives: 42 bases in frame from base 1. The germline V gene specifies MNHEY as CDR1 and SVGAGI as CDR2. The sample was peripheral blood. The sequence was obtained from a young man with active or convalescent COVID-19. The rearranged segments are TRBV6-5 and TRBJ2-7; the best D guess is TRBD1, with 5 bases matching. The nucleotides are TGTGCCAGTCAAAGACAGCCGAGCTCCTACGAGCAGTACTTC. This codes for CASQRQPSSYEQYF.